This record covers a single T cell receptor gamma chain. It lacks a known antigen. Base qualities are missing; no much larger clone stands one base away. Libraries were made using multiplex PCR. For sequencing, an Ion Torrent PGM was employed. TRG repertoires were amplified from roughly 180 ng of biopsy DNA with the LymphoTrack kit, in which Illumina adapters are carried by the primers. TRG amplicons were cleaned up with AMPure XP beads, measured on a 2100 Bioanalyzer, and combined in equimolar amounts. TRG libraries were sequenced on an Ion PGM instrument. Per the original workflow: FastX discarded any read in which over 10% of nucleotides had a quality score below the third quartile for that patient. Reads were aligned with IMGT/HighV-QUEST to assign V, D and J genes, identify CDR3 regions and assess functionality. After the sequences were translated into amino acids, every sequence predicted to be non-functional was thrown out. CDR3s were broken into kmers both with and without positional annotation, kmer frequencies were analysed by PCA, and samples were clustered using each of the 1023 combinations of PCs 1-10. Leave-one-out cross-validation was used to validate the classification, with parameters re-optimised on the remaining samples in each round. Using the vegan R package, Shannon diversity was calculated from repeated random subsamples whose size matched the lowest read count. In TCRdb, clones were called once more from the public reads by CATT, and rows of identical DNA were later combined. TCRdb's processing, not the authors', yielded these V and J calls. The sample table contains several hundred gamma-chain clones; only one count was recorded for approximately 48% of them. Over 15% of the sample belongs to the ten largest clones.

For each case, genomic DNA was extracted from ten 5-um FFPE scrolls with the QIAamp DNA FFPE tissue kit. To test whether coeliac disease could be classified from the TCR repertoire, the study used duodenal biopsies that were formalin-fixed paraffin-embedded, fully anonymised, and surplus to diagnostic needs. The record originates from a study of intestinal T cells in coeliac disease (dated by TCRdb to the early 2020s). Regarding the study in general: Coeliac patients were found to be much younger than controls, with mean ages of 16.0 versus 54.8 years recorded in the TRG cohort. Duodenal biopsies from around eleven coeliac disease patients and around eleven non-coeliac controls were included in the TCR-delta (TRD) cohort. A second, larger TCR-gamma (TRG) cohort included duodenal biopsies from some 35 coeliac disease patients and about 20 non-coeliac controls.

Spanning cysteine to phenylalanine, the CDR3 consists of 14 amino acids. The sequence is cut down to CDR3 DNA, 42 bases in frame from base 1. V trim: 10 bases; J trim: 0 bases; unmatched bases: 6. The paper's findings and limits, for the study overall: There was no way to tell repeated CDR3 amino acid sequences apart from PCR duplicates. TRG clustering correctly classified most of the roughly 54 biopsies (about 94%), with a reported leave-one-out accuracy of about 87%. FFPE-derived DNA was found to be relatively degraded, and loss of a proportion of TCR sequences in each sample was likely caused by this degradation. In training, clustering based on TRD kmers put all 20 or so biopsies in the right class, and the reported leave-one-out accuracy was roughly 92%. Age was significantly different between the coeliac and control groups, but splitting the analysis by age did not give a significant classification.

The chain is assembled from TRGV10 and TRGJP1. TRGV10 is an open reading frame whose function is uncertain. The TCR originated in a human donor with celiac disease. Input material: a duodenal biopsy. The nucleotides are TGTGCTGCGTTGGGCCATACCACTGGTTGGTTCAAGATATTT. Its protein product is CAALGHTTGWFKIF.